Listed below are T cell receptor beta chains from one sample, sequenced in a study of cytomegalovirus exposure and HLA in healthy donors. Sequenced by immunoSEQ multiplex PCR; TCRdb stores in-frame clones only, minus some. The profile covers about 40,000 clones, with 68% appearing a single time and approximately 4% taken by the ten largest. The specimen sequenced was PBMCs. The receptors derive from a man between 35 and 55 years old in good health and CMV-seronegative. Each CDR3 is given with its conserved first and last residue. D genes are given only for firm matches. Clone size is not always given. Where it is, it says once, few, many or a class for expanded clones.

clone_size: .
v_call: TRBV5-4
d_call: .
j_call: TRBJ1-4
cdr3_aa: CASSLRGAPSNGLFF
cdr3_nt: TGTGCCAGCAGCTTGCGGGGGGCTCCCTCAAATGGACTGTTTTTT

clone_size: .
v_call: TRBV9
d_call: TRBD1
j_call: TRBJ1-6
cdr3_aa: CASSADRGDNSPLHF
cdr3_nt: TGTGCCAGCAGCGCTGACAGGGGAGATAATTCACCCCTCCACTTT

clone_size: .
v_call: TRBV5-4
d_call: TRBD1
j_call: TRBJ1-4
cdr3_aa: CASSSGQGDEKLFF
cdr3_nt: TGTGCCAGCAGCTCGGGACAGGGGGATGAAAAACTGTTTTTT

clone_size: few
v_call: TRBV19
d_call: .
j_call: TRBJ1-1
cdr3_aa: CASSYGSQTNTEAFF
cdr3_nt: TGTGCCAGTAGCTACGGGTCCCAAACGAACACTGAAGCTTTCTTT

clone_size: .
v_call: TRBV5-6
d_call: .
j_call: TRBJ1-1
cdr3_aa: CASSLDWVNTEAFF
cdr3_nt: TGTGCCAGCAGCTTAGACTGGGTGAACACTGAAGCTTTCTTT

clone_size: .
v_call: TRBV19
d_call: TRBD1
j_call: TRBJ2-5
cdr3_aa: CASSIGQGDWETQYF
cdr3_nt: TGTGCCAGTAGTATTGGACAGGGAGATTGGGAGACCCAGTACTTC

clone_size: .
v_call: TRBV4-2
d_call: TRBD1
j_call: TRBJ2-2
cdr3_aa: CASSRDHGPGQGSTGELFF
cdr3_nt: TGTGCCAGCAGCCGGGACCACGGCCCCGGACAGGGCAGCACCGGGGAGCTGTTTTTT

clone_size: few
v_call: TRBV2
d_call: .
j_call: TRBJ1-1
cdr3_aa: CASTLTEMNTEAFF
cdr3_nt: TGTGCCAGCACCCTTACAGAGATGAACACTGAAGCTTTCTTT

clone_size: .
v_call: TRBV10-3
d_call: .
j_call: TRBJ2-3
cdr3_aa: CAINEETSTDTQYF
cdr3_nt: TGTGCCATCAACGAGGAGACTAGCACAGATACGCAGTATTTT

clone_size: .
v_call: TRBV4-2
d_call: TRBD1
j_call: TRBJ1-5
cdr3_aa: CASSQEGTGGNQPQHF
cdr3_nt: TGTGCCAGCAGCCAAGAAGGGACAGGGGGCAATCAGCCCCAGCATTTT

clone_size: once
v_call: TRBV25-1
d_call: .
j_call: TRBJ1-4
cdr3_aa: CASSELSRGGEKLFF
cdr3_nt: TGTGCCAGCAGTGAATTAAGCCGGGGTGGTGAAAAACTGTTTTTT

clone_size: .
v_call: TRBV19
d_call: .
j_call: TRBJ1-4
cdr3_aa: CASSEGQAYEKLFF
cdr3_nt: TGTGCCAGTAGTGAAGGCCAGGCCTATGAAAAACTGTTTTTT

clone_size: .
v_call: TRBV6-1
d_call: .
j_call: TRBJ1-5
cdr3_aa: CASSDSYKWQPQHF
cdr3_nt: TGTGCCAGCAGTGATTCCTATAAGTGGCAGCCCCAGCATTTT

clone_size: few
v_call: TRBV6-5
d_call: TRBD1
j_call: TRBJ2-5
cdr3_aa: CASSYSAGGSETQYF
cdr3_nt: TGTGCCAGCAGTTACTCGGCAGGGGGCTCGGAGACCCAGTACTTC

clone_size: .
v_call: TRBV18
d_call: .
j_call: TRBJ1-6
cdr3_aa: CASSPQIWHRNSPLHF
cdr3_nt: TGTGCCAGCTCCCCACAAATATGGCACCGAAATTCACCCCTCCACTTT

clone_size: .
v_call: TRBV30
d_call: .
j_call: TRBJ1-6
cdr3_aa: CAWSVSGNSPLHF
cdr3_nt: TGTGCCTGGAGTGTATCAGGAAATTCACCCCTCCACTTT

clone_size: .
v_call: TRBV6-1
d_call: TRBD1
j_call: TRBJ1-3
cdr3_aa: CASTRDRRNTIYF
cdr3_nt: TGTGCCAGCACCCGGGACAGACGAAACACCATATATTTT

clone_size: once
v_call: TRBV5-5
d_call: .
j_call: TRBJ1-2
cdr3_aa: CASSLEWVGGYTF
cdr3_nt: TGTGCCAGCAGCTTGGAGTGGGTCGGGGGCTACACCTTC

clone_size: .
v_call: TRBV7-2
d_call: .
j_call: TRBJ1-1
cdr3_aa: CASRERQLNTEAFF
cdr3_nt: TGTGCCAGCAGAGAGAGACAGCTGAACACTGAAGCTTTCTTT

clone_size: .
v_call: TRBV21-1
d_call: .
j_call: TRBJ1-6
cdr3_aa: CASLRNGGGNSPLHF
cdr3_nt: TGTGCCAGCCTACGTAACGGGGGTGGTAATTCACCCCTCCACTTT

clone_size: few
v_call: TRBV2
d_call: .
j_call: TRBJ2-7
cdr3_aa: CASSVGGPYEQYF
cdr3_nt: TGTGCCAGCAGTGTCGGGGGGCCCTACGAGCAGTACTTC

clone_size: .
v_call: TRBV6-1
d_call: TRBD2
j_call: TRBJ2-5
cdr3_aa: CASSEVGLAETQYF
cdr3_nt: TGTGCCAGCAGTGAAGTTGGACTAGCCGAGACCCAGTACTTC

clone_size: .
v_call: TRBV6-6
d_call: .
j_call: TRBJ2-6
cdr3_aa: CASILSGANVLTF
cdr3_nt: TGTGCCAGCATTCTCTCTGGGGCCAACGTCCTGACTTTC

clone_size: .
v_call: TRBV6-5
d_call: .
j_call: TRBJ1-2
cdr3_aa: CASSYSGRFGYTF
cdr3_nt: TGTGCCAGCAGTTACTCGGGCAGGTTTGGCTACACCTTC

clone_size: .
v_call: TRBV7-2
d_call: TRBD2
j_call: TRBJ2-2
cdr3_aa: CASSRVAGAMNTGELFF
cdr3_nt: TGTGCCAGCAGCCGAGTAGCGGGGGCCATGAACACCGGGGAGCTGTTTTTT

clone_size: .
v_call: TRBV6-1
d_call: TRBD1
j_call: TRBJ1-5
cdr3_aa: CASRDTGEGQPQHF
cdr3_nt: TGTGCCAGCAGAGATACAGGGGAAGGTCAGCCCCAGCATTTT

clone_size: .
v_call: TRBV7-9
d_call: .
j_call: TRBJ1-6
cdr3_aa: CASSSPGSYNSPLHF
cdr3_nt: TGTGCCAGCAGCTCCCCCGGCTCCTATAATTCACCCCTCCACTTT

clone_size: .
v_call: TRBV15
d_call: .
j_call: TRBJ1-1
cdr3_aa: CATSREAGLLNTEAFF
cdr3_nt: TGTGCCACCAGCAGAGAGGCGGGACTATTGAACACTGAAGCTTTCTTT

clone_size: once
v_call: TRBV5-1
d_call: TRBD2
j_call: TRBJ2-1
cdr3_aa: CASRVAGGDEQFF
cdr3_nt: TGCGCCAGCAGGGTAGCGGGGGGGGACGAGCAGTTCTTC

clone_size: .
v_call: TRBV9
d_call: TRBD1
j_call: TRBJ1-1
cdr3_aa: CASSQDRVGITEAFF
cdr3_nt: TGTGCCAGCAGCCAGGACAGGGTTGGGATCACTGAAGCTTTCTTT

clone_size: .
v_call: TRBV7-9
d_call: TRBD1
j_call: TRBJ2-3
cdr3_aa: CASSPWDRFTDTQYF
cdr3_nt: TGTGCCAGCAGCCCCTGGGACAGGTTCACAGATACGCAGTATTTT

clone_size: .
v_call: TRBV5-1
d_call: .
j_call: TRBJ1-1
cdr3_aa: CASSPQGQDTEAFF
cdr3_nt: TGCGCCAGCAGCCCGCAGGGGCAGGACACTGAAGCTTTCTTT

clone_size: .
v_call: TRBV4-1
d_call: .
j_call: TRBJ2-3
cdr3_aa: CASSRPGVRDTQYF
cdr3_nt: TGCGCCAGCAGCCGCCCCGGGGTACGAGATACGCAGTATTTT

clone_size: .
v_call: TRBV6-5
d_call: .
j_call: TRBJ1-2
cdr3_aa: CASKRGNYGYTF
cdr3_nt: TGTGCCAGCAAAAGGGGCAACTATGGCTACACCTTC

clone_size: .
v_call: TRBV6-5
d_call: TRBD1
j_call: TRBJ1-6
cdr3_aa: CAAGTVGSPLHF
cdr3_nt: TGTGCCGCGGGGACAGTAGGTTCACCCCTCCACTTT

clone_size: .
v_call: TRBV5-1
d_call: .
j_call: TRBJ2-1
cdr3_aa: CASSSEPGPQYNEQFF
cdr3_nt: TGCGCCAGCAGCTCAGAACCGGGTCCACAATACAATGAGCAGTTCTTC

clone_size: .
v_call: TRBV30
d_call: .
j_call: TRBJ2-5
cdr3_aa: CAWRRQAQETQYF
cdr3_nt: TGTGCCTGGAGAAGACAGGCACAAGAGACCCAGTACTTC

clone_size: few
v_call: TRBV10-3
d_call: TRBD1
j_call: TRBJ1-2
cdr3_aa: CAISWTGDNYGYTF
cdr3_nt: TGTGCCATCAGCTGGACAGGGGATAACTATGGCTACACCTTC

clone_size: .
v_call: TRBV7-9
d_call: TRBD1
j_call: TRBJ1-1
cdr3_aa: CASSLNRDREAFF
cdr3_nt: TGTGCCAGCAGCTTAAATAGGGACAGGGAAGCTTTCTTT

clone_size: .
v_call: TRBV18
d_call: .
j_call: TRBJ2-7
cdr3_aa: CASSPDLSAAYEQYF
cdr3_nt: TGTGCCAGCTCACCAGATCTAAGTGCCGCCTACGAGCAGTACTTC

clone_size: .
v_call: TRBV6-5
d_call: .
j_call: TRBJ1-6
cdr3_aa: CASKRHNNSPLHF
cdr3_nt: TGTGCCAGCAAAAGACACAATAATTCACCCCTCCACTTT

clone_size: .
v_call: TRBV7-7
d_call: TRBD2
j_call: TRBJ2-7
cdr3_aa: CASSLGAGDYEQYF
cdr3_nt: TGTGCTAGCAGCTTAGGAGCGGGGGACTACGAGCAGTACTTC

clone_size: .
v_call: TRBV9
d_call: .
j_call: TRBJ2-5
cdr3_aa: CASSVGISKETQYF
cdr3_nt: TGTGCCAGCAGCGTAGGAATCAGTAAAGAGACCCAGTACTTC

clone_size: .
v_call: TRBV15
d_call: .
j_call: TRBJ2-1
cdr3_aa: CATSRGGGDYNEQFF
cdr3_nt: TGTGCCACCAGCAGAGGGGGCGGGGACTACAATGAGCAGTTCTTC

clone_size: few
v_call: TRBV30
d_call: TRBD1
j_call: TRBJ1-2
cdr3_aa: CAWSRGGGAKGGYTF
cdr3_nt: TGTGCCTGGAGCCGAGGAGGGGGCGCTAAGGGGGGCTACACCTTC

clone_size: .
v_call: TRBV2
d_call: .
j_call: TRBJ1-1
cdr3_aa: CASSPIPGEEAFF
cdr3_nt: TGTGCCAGCAGTCCTATTCCAGGGGAGGAAGCTTTCTTT

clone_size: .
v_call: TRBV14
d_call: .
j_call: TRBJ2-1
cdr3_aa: CASRNGRGAEQFF
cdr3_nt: TGTGCCAGCAGGAACGGCAGGGGGGCTGAGCAGTTCTTC

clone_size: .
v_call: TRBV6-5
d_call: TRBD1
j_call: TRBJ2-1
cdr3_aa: CASSDPGQGDNEQFF
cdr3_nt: TGTGCCAGCAGCGACCCGGGACAGGGGGACAATGAGCAGTTCTTC

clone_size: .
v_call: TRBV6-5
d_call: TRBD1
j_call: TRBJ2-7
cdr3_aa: CASSYRGDRGHEQYF
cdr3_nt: TGTGCCAGCAGTTACCGCGGGGACAGGGGTCACGAGCAGTACTTC

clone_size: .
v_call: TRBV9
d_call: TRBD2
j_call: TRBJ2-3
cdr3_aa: CASSVSGGAGFADTQYF
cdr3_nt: TGTGCCAGCAGCGTTAGCGGGGGGGCCGGATTCGCAGATACGCAGTATTTT

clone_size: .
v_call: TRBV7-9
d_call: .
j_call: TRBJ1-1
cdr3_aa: CASSRAEAFF
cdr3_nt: TGTGCCAGCAGCCGAGCTGAAGCTTTCTTT